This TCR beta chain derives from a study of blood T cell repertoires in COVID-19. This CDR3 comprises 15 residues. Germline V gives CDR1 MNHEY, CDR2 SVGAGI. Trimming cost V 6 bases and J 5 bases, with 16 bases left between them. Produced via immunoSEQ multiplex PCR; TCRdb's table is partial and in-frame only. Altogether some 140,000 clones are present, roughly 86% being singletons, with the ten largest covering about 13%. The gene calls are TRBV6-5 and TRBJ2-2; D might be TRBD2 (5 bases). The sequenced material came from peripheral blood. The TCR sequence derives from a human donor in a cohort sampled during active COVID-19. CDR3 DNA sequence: TGTGCCAGCAGCTTCAGCGGTCTTAGGACCGGGGAGCTGTTTTTT. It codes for CASSFSGLRTGELFF.